The sequence of this T cell receptor beta chain was determined in a study of CD8+CD57+ T cells in acquired aplastic anemia. Overall study context: Sorted CD4+ plus CD8+ cells gave DNA averaging roughly 3 ug. Study-level results: The CD8+ Simpson's diversity of patients and controls was not significantly different. Nearly 30 was the count of CD8+ CDR3 sequences that patients shared with controls.

Germline lookup yields CDR1 WNHNN and CDR2 SYGVQD (reference sequence). V was pared by 11 bases and J by 14 bases, with 31 bases between. The CDR3 extends over 15 amino acids. For this clonotype: No antigen is known for it.

The template used for profiling TCR beta VDJ and CDR3 was genomic DNA. Each CDR3 protein is one row after TCRdb ran MiXCR on the reads. Of 150,000 to 200,000 distinct CDR3 sequences listed, 50% to 75% are singletons. The J gene is TRBJ2-1, the V gene TRBV10-1; D might be TRBD2 (6 bases). This TCR derives from a human donor with severe aplastic anemia or a healthy control (not recorded which). Sequenced material: sorted CD4+, CD8+, or CD8+CD57+ T cells (not recorded which) from PBMCs. The CDR3 DNA is TGCGCCCGGCGATACGGGGGTTTCTCGGCCTTTCCTGAGTTCTTC. Its translation: CARRYGGFSAFPEFF.